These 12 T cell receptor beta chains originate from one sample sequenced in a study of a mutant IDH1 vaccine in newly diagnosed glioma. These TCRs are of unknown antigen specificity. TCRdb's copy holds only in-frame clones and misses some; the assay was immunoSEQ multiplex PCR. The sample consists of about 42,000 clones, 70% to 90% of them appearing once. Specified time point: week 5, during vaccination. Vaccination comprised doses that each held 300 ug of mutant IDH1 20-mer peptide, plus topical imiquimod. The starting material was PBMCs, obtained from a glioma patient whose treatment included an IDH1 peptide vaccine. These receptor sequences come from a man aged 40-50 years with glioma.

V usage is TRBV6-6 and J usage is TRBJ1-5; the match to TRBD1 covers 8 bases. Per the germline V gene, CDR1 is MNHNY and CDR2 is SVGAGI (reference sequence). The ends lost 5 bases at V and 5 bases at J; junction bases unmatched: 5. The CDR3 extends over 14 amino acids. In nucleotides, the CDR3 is TGTGCCAGCAGTCGGACAGGGAGGGATCAGCCCCAGCATTTT. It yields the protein CASSRTGRDQPQHF.

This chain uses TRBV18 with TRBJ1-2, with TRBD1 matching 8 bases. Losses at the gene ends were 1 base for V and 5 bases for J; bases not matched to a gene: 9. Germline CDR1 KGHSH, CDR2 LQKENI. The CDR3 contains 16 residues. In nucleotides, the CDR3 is TGTGCCAGCTCACCACGTAGGACAGGGTTTGGATATGGCTACACCTTC. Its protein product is CASSPRRTGFGYGYTF.

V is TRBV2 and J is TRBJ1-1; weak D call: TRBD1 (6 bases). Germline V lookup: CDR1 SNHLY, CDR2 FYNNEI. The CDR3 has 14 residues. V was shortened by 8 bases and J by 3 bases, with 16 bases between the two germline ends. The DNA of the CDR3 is TGTGCCAGCCGCGAGCCGCAGGGGCACACTGAAGCTTTCTTT. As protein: CASREPQGHTEAFF.

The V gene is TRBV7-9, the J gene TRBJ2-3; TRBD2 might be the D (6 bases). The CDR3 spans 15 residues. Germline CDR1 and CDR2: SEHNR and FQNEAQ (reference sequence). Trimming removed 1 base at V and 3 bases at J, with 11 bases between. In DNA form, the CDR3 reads TGTGCCAGCAGCTTAGAAACGACTAGTACAGATACGCAGTATTTT. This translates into CASSLETTSTDTQYF.

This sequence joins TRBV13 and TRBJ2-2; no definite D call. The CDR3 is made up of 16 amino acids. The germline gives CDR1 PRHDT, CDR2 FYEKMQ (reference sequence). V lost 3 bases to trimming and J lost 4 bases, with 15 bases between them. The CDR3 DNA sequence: TGTGCCAGCAGCTTCCTTTCCGACCAATTCACCGGGGAGCTGTTTTTT. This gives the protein CASSFLSDQFTGELFF.

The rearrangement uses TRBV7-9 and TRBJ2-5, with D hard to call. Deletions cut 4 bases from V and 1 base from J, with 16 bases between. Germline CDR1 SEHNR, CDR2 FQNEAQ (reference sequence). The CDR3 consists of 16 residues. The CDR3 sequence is CASSSSVWSIQETQYF. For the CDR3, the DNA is TGTGCCAGCAGCTCCTCCGTTTGGTCCATCCAAGAGACCCAGTACTTC. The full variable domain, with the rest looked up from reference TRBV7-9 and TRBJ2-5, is DTGVSQNPRHKITKRGQNVTFRCDPISEHNRLYWYRQTLGQGPEFLTYFQNEAQLEKSRLLSDRFSAERPKGSFSTLEIQRTEQGDSAMYLCASSSSVWSIQETQYFGPGTRLLVL.

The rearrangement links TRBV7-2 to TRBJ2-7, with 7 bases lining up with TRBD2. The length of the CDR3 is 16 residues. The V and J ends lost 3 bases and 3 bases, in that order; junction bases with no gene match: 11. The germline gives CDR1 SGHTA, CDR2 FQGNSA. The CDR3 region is CASSLMRPGGLYEQYF. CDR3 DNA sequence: TGTGCCAGCAGCTTGATGAGGCCGGGAGGACTCTACGAGCAGTACTTC.

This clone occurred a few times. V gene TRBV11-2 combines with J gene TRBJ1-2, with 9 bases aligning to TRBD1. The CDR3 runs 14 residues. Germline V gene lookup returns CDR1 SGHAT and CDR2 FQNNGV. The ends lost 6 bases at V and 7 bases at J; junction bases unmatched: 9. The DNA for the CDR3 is TGTGCCAGCAGACCCACAGGGGGCGCCGGTGGCTACACCTTC. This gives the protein CASRPTGGAGGYTF.

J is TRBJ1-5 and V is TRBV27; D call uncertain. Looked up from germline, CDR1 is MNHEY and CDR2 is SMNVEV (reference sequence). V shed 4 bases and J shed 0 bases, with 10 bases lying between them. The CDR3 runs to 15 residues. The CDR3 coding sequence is TGTGCCAGCAGTTCAGAGGGCTATAGCAATCAGCCCCAGCATTTT. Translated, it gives CASSSEGYSNQPQHF.

CDR3 DNA: TGTGCCAGCAGCTTGGAGGTTTCCCCAGGGTACTCGTACGAGCAGTACTTC. Translating it yields CASSLEVSPGYSYEQYF. J is TRBJ2-7 and V is TRBV5-4, with a tentative D call TRBD1 (5 bases). This CDR3 comprises 17 residues. Germline V gene sequence: CDR1 SGHNT, CDR2 YYREEE (reference sequence). Trimming left V 0 bases short and J 4 bases short, with 20 bases between.

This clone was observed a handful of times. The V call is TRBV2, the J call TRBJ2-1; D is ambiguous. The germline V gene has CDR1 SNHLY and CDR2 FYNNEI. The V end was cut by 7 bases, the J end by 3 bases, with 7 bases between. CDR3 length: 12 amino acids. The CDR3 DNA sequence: TGTGCCAGCAAGGTACGCTACAATGAGCAGTTCTTC. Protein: CASKVRYNEQFF.

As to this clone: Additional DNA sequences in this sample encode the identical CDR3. DNA of the CDR3: TGTGCCAGCAGCCAACTAGCGGGACAGAACACCGGGGAGCTGTTTTTT. This encodes CASSQLAGQNTGELFF. The rearrangement joins TRBV14 to TRBJ2-2, with 9 bases fitting TRBD2. The CDR3 is made up of 16 amino acids. V lost 2 bases to trimming and J lost 1 base; unmatched junction nucleotides: 2. The germline V gene has CDR1 SGHDN and CDR2 FVKESK.